These 14 T cell receptor beta chains were sequenced from one sample in a study of identifying expanded T cells in peripheral blood. Data came from immunoSEQ multiplex PCR; TCRdb stores just in-frame clones and leaves some out. The repertoire consists of about 97,000 clones, with around 88% occurring once and the leading ten covering 13% to 15%. Sequencing was done on a sample of blood. The receptors originated from a person aged 18 to 70 in good health.

The table lists this clone with a count of one. The chain employs TRBV7-9 and TRBJ1-1, with TRBD1 identical over 10 bases. V lost 1 base and J lost 1; bases outside the gene matches: 6. Germline CDR1 is SEHNR and CDR2 is FQNEAQ (reference sequence). The CDR3 has 17 amino acids. This chain's CDR3 is CASSLVGGQGGNTEAFF. CDR3 DNA sequence: TGTGCCAGCAGCTTAGTCGGTGGACAGGGGGGGAACACTGAAGCTTTCTTT.

The rearrangement joins TRBV7-2 to TRBJ2-7; a weak D match, TRBD1 (5 bases). V was pared by 5 bases and J by 6 bases, with 23 bases between. The CDR3 sequence is 16 residues long. Germline CDR1 and CDR2: SGHTA and FQGNSA. The CDR3 DNA is TGTGCCAGCAGCCCCTTAGGGGCGGCCGCCCCCCTCGAGCAGTACTTC. Protein product: CASSPLGAAAPLEQYF.

This clone was detected a few times. J is TRBJ2-7 and V is TRBV28; 12 bases line up with TRBD1. The ends lost 10 bases at V and 7 bases at J; junction bases unmatched: 11. CDR3 size: 14 residues. Germline-derived CDR1 and CDR2 are MDHEN and SYDVKM. The DNA of the CDR3 is TGTGCCACCGAAGACCGGGACAGGGGGCGTGAGCAGTACTTC. Encoded protein: CATEDRDRGREQYF.

The chain recombines TRBV14 with TRBJ2-2, with 8 bases that match TRBD1. The germline V gene encodes CDR1 SGHDN and CDR2 FVKESK. V shed 4 bases and J 1 base; nucleotides not matched to a gene: 5. This CDR3 is built from 16 residues. The CDR3 DNA is TGTGCCAGCAGCCTTCGGACAGGGATGAACACCGGGGAGCTGTTTTTT. It translates to CASSLRTGMNTGELFF.

The V and J genes are TRBV4-1 and TRBJ1-2, with a possible D match to TRBD1 (5 bases). CDR1 MGHRA and CDR2 YSYEKL come from the germline V gene. Trimming pared 0 bases from V and 5 bases from J, leaving 10 bases between. CDR3 size: 14 residues. The CDR3 is CASSQEEGPYGYTF. CDR3 DNA: TGCGCCAGCAGCCAAGAGGAGGGGCCTTATGGCTACACCTTC.

CDR3 coding DNA: TGTGCCAGCAGAGAGGGGGGATTTTCCTACAATGAGCAGTTCTTC. Its protein product is CASREGGFSYNEQFF. The chain combines TRBV6-5 with TRBJ2-1; D possibly uses TRBD1 or TRBD2 (6 bases each). CDR3 length equals 15 residues. In germline, CDR1 is MNHEY, CDR2 SVGAGI. Trimming removed 6 bases from V and 1 base from J, with 13 bases in between.

The J gene is TRBJ1-6, the V gene TRBV19, with 9 bases that match TRBD1. In germline, CDR1 is LNHDA, CDR2 SQIVND (reference sequence). Trimming took 2 bases from V and 6 from J; bases not matched to a gene: 2. The length of the CDR3 is 15 residues. The DNA of the CDR3 is TGTGCCAGTAGTATACTGGACAGGGGTAATTCACCCCTCCACTTT. Its translation is CASSILDRGNSPLHF.

The rearrangement links TRBV21-1 to TRBJ2-2. TRBV21-1 represents a pseudogene. This CDR3 spans 13 amino acids. Here the CDR3 reads CASSKEWYGELFF. Here the CDR3 DNA reads TGTGCCAGCAGCAAAGAGTGGTACGGGGAGCTGTTTTTT.

This clone appeared a single time. V usage is TRBV7-2 and J usage is TRBJ2-3; possibly TRBD2 for D (5 bases). This CDR3 has 16 residues. V lost 5 bases and J lost 3, with 18 bases in between. CDR1 is SGHTA and CDR2 is FQGNSA in the germline V gene. Written as DNA, the CDR3 is TGTGCCAGCAGCCCCTTACTAGTTGGGAATACAGATACGCAGTATTTT. Translated: CASSPLLVGNTDTQYF.

Here the CDR3 reads CATSRDDRGHLGPQHF. The CDR3 DNA follows: TGTGCCACCAGCAGAGATGACAGGGGCCATCTAGGGCCCCAGCATTTT. The chain carries TRBV15 and TRBJ1-5; the match to TRBD1 covers 8 bases. Germline trimming cut 0 bases from V and 9 bases from J; bases unmatched to any gene: 10. Looked up from germline, CDR1 is LNHNV and CDR2 is YYDKDF (reference sequence). CDR3 length: 16 residues.

The table lists this clone with a few counts. The chain links TRBV20-1 to TRBJ1-1; D uncertain. CDR1 is DFQATT, CDR2 SNEGSKA, per germline (reference sequence). The CDR3 consists of 9 residues. The CDR3: CGLNTEAFF. Here the CDR3 DNA reads TGCGGATTGAACACTGAAGCTTTCTTT.

The chain recombines TRBV19 with TRBJ2-7; tentatively, D is TRBD1 (5 bases). Germline loops: CDR1 LNHDA, CDR2 SQIVND (reference sequence). V was cut by 3 bases and J by 3 bases, with 9 bases left in between. The CDR3 runs 13 residues. The CDR3: CASSIGQSYEQYF. The CDR3 DNA sequence: TGTGCCAGTAGTATCGGACAAAGCTACGAGCAGTACTTC.

CDR3 residues: CASRTTSGSYEQYF. The CDR3 DNA reads as TGTGCCAGCAGGACGACTAGCGGCTCCTACGAGCAGTACTTC. The chain recombines TRBV6-1 with TRBJ2-7, with TRBD2 identical over 9 bases. The CDR3 runs to 14 residues. The V gene's germline CDR1 is MNHNS and CDR2 SASEGT. Trimming at V came to 6 bases and at J to 0 bases, leaving 3 bases not matched to a gene.

V usage is TRBV15 and J usage is TRBJ2-3, with TRBD2 identical over 14 bases. After removal of 2 bases from V and 5 bases from J, the junction contained 6 bases not matched to a gene. Germline CDR1 reads LNHNV; CDR2 reads YYDKDF (reference sequence). This CDR3 region has 17 residues. The CDR3 protein is CATSRPGLAGAGDTQYF. The CDR3 nucleotides are TGTGCCACCAGCAGACCGGGACTAGCGGGAGCGGGAGATACGCAGTATTTT.